The source of this TCR beta chain is a study of naive and memory T cell subsets. The library had UMIs added by 3' ligation of an oligonucleotide to TCR cDNA. The CDR3 consists of 18 residues. Deletions cut 1 base from V and 4 bases from J, with 21 bases between. Germline values: CDR1 SGHDN, CDR2 FVKESK. This clonotype was recorded at least ten times. Four PCR rounds used nested alpha and beta constant region primers plus the SP2 primer. MiXCR was run by TCRdb on the 5' RACE reads, yielding one entry per CDR3 protein. The sample consists of more than 50,000 distinct CDR3 sequences, under 8.5% of them appearing once.

This TCR was sampled from a male donor in good health. The chain carries TRBV14 and TRBJ2-3; D is perhaps TRBD2 (6 bases). The chain's CDR3 is CASSQAGGGGAVPDTQYF. The CDR3 DNA reads as TGTGCCAGCAGCCAAGCGGGTGGTGGCGGGGCCGTCCCAGATACGCAGTATTTT.